This T cell receptor (beta chain) was sequenced for a study of CD8 T cells in ankylosing spondylitis. Regarding the study as a whole: In peripheral blood, disease-linked CD8+ clones occurred at relatively low frequencies. Earlier reports found some motif variants in synovial fluid and blood in reactive arthritis. Reports say disease-linked clones showed up significantly more in matched ankylosing spondylitis synovial fluid. A TCR beta motif of eight or nine highly homologous variants seemed to mark ankylosing spondylitis blood.

MiXCR, run by TCRdb on the 5' RACE reads, gives a single entry per CDR3 protein. The table lists 750,000 to 850,000 distinct CDR3 sequences, approximately 12% of them singletons, with 0.51% in the top ten. Germline V gene sequence: CDR1 SGHTA, CDR2 FQGNSA. Trimming removed 2 bases from V and 5 bases from J, with 9 bases in between. The CDR3 contains 13 residues. This clonotype was seen more than once but under ten times. No antigen is known for it. The TCR was taken from a male donor with ankylosing spondylitis. Specimen: blood, either unsorted or a sorted T cell fraction (not recorded which). J is TRBJ2-5 and V is TRBV7-2; D is unresolved. The CDR3 loop reads CASSLSSLETQYF. Here the CDR3 DNA reads TGTGCCAGCAGCTTAAGTTCGCTGGAGACCCAGTACTTC.